Presented here are 18 T cell receptor beta chains from one specimen sequenced in a study of blood T cell repertoires in COVID-19. The assay was immunoSEQ multiplex PCR, and TCRdb's table has in-frame clones only and misses some. The table includes about 150,000 clones, 65% to 85% detected once. Sequenced: peripheral blood. These receptors were obtained from a man aged 55 to 70 with active or convalescent COVID-19.

J is TRBJ1-2 and V is TRBV20-1; the D is unclear. This CDR3 has 11 amino acids. Germline loops: CDR1 DFQATT, CDR2 SNEGSKA (reference sequence). V lost 3 bases to trimming and J lost 7 bases, with 9 bases between them. The CDR3 sequence is CSASAGSGYTF. The CDR3 DNA is TGCAGTGCTAGCGCGGGGAGTGGCTACACCTTC.

This chain links TRBV25-1 with TRBJ1-2, with 9 nucleotides matching TRBD1. Trimming took 4 bases from V and 4 from J; bases not matched to a gene: 7. This CDR3 has 15 residues. Germline V gives CDR1 MGHDK, CDR2 SYGVNS. DNA for the CDR3: TGTGCCAGCAGTGCCGCCGGACAGGGGCTCTATGGCTACACCTTC. Translated: CASSAAGQGLYGYTF.

This clone has only a few counts. The chain uses TRBV5-1 and TRBJ2-1; 7 bases are a match to TRBD2. This CDR3 has 16 amino acids. Germline V gives CDR1 SGHRS, CDR2 YFSETQ. Germline trimming cut 0 bases from V and 3 bases from J; bases unmatched to any gene: 6. The DNA of the CDR3 is TGCGCCAGCAGCTTGGGGGAGTCTAGCGGCTACAATGAGCAGTTCTTC. Residues: CASSLGESSGYNEQFF. Variable domain in full (rest from reference TRBV5-1 and TRBJ2-1): KAGVTQTPRYLIKTRGQQVTLSCSPISGHRSVSWYQQTPGQGLQFLFEYFSETQRNKGNFPGRFSGRQFSNSRSEMNVSTLELGDSALYLCASSLGESSGYNEQFFGPGTRLTVL.

V usage is TRBV5-1 and J usage is TRBJ2-1; 9 nucleotides line up with TRBD1. The length of the CDR3 is 17 residues. Germline loops: CDR1 SGHRS, CDR2 YFSETQ. J was trimmed by 7 bases and V by 2 bases; bases with no gene match: 13. The CDR3 spells CASSLGPTGGRLNEQFF. The CDR3 coding sequence is TGCGCCAGCAGCTTAGGTCCGACAGGGGGACGCTTGAATGAGCAGTTCTTC.

This chain links TRBV19 with TRBJ2-5; TRBD2 matches at 10 bases. The junction had 8 bases not matched to a gene; V was cut back by 4 bases and J by 3 bases. CDR3 length: 16 residues. From germline, CDR1 is LNHDA and CDR2 SQIVND (reference sequence). CDR3 sequence reads: CASSTGLAPGEETQYF. The CDR3 DNA sequence: TGTGCCAGTAGTACGGGACTAGCGCCGGGGGAAGAGACCCAGTACTTC.

This chain connects TRBV7-2 to TRBJ2-1; no reliable D call. The CDR3 is 13 amino acids. V was clipped by 5 bases and J by 3 bases, with 8 bases between them. Germline V CDR1 and CDR2: SGHTA, FQGNSA. CDR3 in amino acids: CASSQNDYNEQFF. In DNA form, the CDR3 reads TGTGCCAGCAGCCAGAACGACTACAATGAGCAGTTCTTC.

This clone has a handful of counts. The chain recombines TRBV28 with TRBJ1-1; TRBD1 agrees at 7 bases. Germline V gene lookup returns CDR1 MDHEN and CDR2 SYDVKM. The CDR3 contains 14 residues. V lost 4 bases, J lost 2 bases, and 4 bases stayed unmatched. The CDR3 loop is CASSSDRANTEAFF. The CDR3 DNA is TGTGCCAGCAGTTCAGACAGGGCAAACACTGAAGCTTTCTTT.

This chain uses TRBV24-1 with TRBJ2-1; D unresolved. V lost 7 bases to trimming and J lost 2 bases, with 2 bases between them. CDR3 size: 11 residues. CDR1 is KGHDR and CDR2 is SFDVKD in the germline V gene. CDR3: CATSAYNEQFF. The CDR3 nucleotides read TGTGCCACCAGCGCCTACAATGAGCAGTTCTTC.

This chain links TRBV27 with TRBJ1-5; 7 bases align to TRBD1. The V and J ends lost 5 bases and 15 bases, in that order; junction bases with no gene match: 13. Germline values: CDR1 MNHEY, CDR2 SMNVEV (reference sequence). This CDR3 spans 13 amino acids. Here the CDR3 reads CASSPDRERGRHF. CDR3 nucleotide sequence: TGTGCCAGCAGTCCTGACAGGGAGAGAGGGCGGCATTTT.

J is TRBJ2-1 and V is TRBV6-5; possible D gene TRBD2, 5 bases. Per germline, CDR1 MNHEY and CDR2 SVGAGI. CDR3 length equals 14 residues. V shed 6 bases and J shed 7 bases, with 16 bases lying between them. CDR3 region: CASSLGSGKNEQFF. The CDR3 region has the DNA TGTGCCAGCAGCTTAGGTTCGGGGAAAAATGAGCAGTTCTTC.

The chain recombines TRBV29-1 with TRBJ1-2; D gene ambiguous. From germline, CDR1 is SQVTM and CDR2 ANQGSEA. With 1 base removed from V and 3 bases from J, the gap between germline ends came to 6 bases. The CDR3 is 12 amino acids. CDR3 in amino acids: CSVEGEDYGYTF. CDR3 nucleotide sequence: TGCAGCGTTGAAGGGGAGGACTATGGCTACACCTTC. Variable domain in full (rest from reference TRBV29-1 and TRBJ1-2): SAVISQKPSRDICQRGTSLTIQCQVDSQVTMMFWYRQQPGQSLTLIATANQGSEATYESGFVIDKFPISRPNLTFSTLTVSNMSPEDSSIYLCSVEGEDYGYTFGSGTRLTVV.

V and J are TRBV3-1 (or the pseudogene TRBV3-2) and TRBJ2-5; D remains ambiguous. Germline CDR1 LGHDT, CDR2 YNNKEL (reference sequence). The V gene lost 4 bases and the J gene lost 2 bases, with 14 bases spanning the gap. The CDR3 totals 15 residues. CDR3 residues: CASSPGRSPQETQYF. The CDR3 nucleotides read TGTGCCAGCAGCCCTGGCCGCTCCCCACAAGAGACCCAGTACTTC.

The genes are TRBV27 and TRBJ2-7; TRBD1 might be the D (5 bases). The germline V gene has CDR1 MNHEY and CDR2 SMNVEV (reference sequence). The CDR3 runs 16 residues. V was trimmed by 5 bases and J by 2 bases, leaving 19 bases between them. CDR3 nucleotide sequence: TGTGCCAGCAGTCCACACCCCCTGACAGTTGCCTACGAGCAGTACTTC. It encodes CASSPHPLTVAYEQYF.

V usage is TRBV5-4 and J usage is TRBJ1-4; tentative D call: TRBD1 (6 bases). The CDR3 runs 15 residues. Germline CDR1 reads SGHNT; CDR2 reads YYREEE (reference sequence). V was trimmed by 4 bases and J by 4 bases, leaving 14 bases between them. CDR3 sequence (DNA): TGTGCCAGCAGCACCGGGACAAGGCGTAATGAAAAACTGTTTTTT. Translated: CASSTGTRRNEKLFF.

The chain carries TRBV5-1 and TRBJ2-3; unclear D gene. V lost 5 bases and J lost 5, with 9 bases in between. The length of the CDR3 is 12 residues. Germline CDR1 SGHRS, CDR2 YFSETQ. The CDR3 spells CASSRNQDTQYF. For the CDR3, the DNA is TGCGCCAGCAGTAGAAACCAAGATACGCAGTATTTT.

The chain combines TRBV29-1 with TRBJ2-3, with 7 bases matching TRBD2. Per germline, CDR1 SQVTM and CDR2 ANQGSEA. V lost 3 bases and J lost 5; bases outside the gene matches: 14. CDR3 length: 16 residues. The CDR3 spells CSVEGTMAGVEDTQYF. CDR3 sequence (DNA): TGCAGCGTTGAGGGGACTATGGCGGGAGTTGAAGATACGCAGTATTTT.

The J gene is TRBJ1-1, the V gene TRBV6-5; D gene ambiguous. The length of the CDR3 is 13 residues. The germline V gene has CDR1 MNHEY and CDR2 SVGAGI. The V and J ends lost 7 bases and 5 bases respectively, with 14 bases between them. The CDR3 region is CASIPSGVTEAFF. The CDR3 DNA reads TGTGCCAGCATCCCCTCCGGGGTGACTGAAGCTTTCTTT.

A single count supports this clone. The V and J genes are TRBV7-9 and TRBJ1-5; D unresolved. There are 14 residues in the CDR3. The V end lost 1 base, the J end lost 7 bases, and 11 bases lay between the germline ends. Germline V gene sequence: CDR1 SEHNR, CDR2 FQNEAQ (reference sequence). The CDR3, as DNA: TGTGCCAGCAGCTTAGGAGGAGGGAACCAGCCCCAGCATTTT. Translating it yields CASSLGGGNQPQHF.